This TCR beta chain stems from a study of early T cells in non-severe SARS-CoV-2 infection. The CDR3 loop spans 12 amino acids. The ends were cut back, 1 base at V and 14 bases at J, with 9 bases in the middle. This clonotype was counted a few times. Tagging with unique molecular identifiers was applied to individual cDNA molecules. TCRdb re-called the 5' RACE reads through MiXCR, storing one row per CDR3 protein. The sample lists around 21,000 distinct CDR3 sequences; under 4.5% were seen once. The chain links TRBV12-3 or TRBV12-4 to TRBJ1-6; D perhaps matches TRBD1 (6 bases). The specimen sequenced was whole blood. The origin of this receptor is an adult who was a healthcare worker with PCR-confirmed SARS-CoV-2 infection or an uninfected control (not recorded which). CDR3 protein: CASSLGGQALHF. The CDR3 DNA reads as TGTGCCAGCAGTTTAGGGGGGCAAGCCCTCCACTTT.